This T cell receptor beta chain was found in a study of T cell responses to AZD1222 COVID-19 vaccine. TCRdb's copy holds only in-frame clones and misses some; the assay was immunoSEQ multiplex PCR. The data show 150,000 to 190,000 clones, approximately 91% seen once. CDR3 length equals 16 residues. The V segment lost 6 bases and the J segment 1 base; nucleotides outside the gene matches: 7. Germline CDR1 and CDR2: MDHEN and SYDVKM. Sequences were derived from peripheral blood, sampled 28 days after the second AZD1222 dose. The TCR originated in an adult who received the AZD1222 COVID-19 vaccine. The J gene is TRBJ1-5, the V gene TRBV28, with TRBD1 matching 9 bases. This chain's CDR3 is CASRTRQGGSNQPQHF. CDR3 nucleotides: TGTGCCAGCAGGACTCGACAGGGGGGGAGCAATCAGCCCCAGCATTTT.